This TCR beta chain was profiled in a study of T cell responses to AZD1222 COVID-19 vaccine. With 4 bases removed from V and 0 bases from J, the gap between germline ends came to 10 bases. This CDR3 has 14 amino acids. Germline V CDR1 and CDR2: SGHRS, YFSETQ. Profiling relied on immunoSEQ multiplex PCR, and the TCRdb table lists in-frame clones only, not all of them. The table includes some 96,000 clones, around 90% detected once. The clonotype originates from an adult in good health. Sequenced material: peripheral blood, taken on day 0 of AZD1222 vaccination. The rearrangement uses TRBV5-1 and TRBJ1-1; D not certain. CDR3 loop: CASSREVMNTEAFF. The DNA of the CDR3 is TGCGCCAGCAGCCGGGAGGTTATGAACACTGAAGCTTTCTTT.